This TCR beta chain was captured by sequencing in a study of cytomegalovirus exposure and HLA in healthy donors. Concerning this clone: Its matching antigen is unknown.

Study-wide results and limits: A later analysis found TCR association rates differed by HLA locus, highest for DRB1 and lowest for HLA-C.

Sampled while nominally healthy, donors likely had unrecorded immune exposures. Trimming removed 6 bases from V and 3 bases from J; junction bases left unmatched: 7. The germline V gene encodes CDR1 SGHVS and CDR2 FNYEAQ. The CDR3 contains 16 residues. The PCR ran on 60 Vbeta and 13 Jbeta primers. Here immunoSEQ multiplex PCR was the method, and the copy in TCRdb shows in-frame clones only, minus some. The table has 95,000 to 150,000 clones, about 85% seen once; the top ten hold more than 3%. This chain joins TRBV7-6 and TRBJ2-2; 10 bases match TRBD2. The sequence came from a man between 18 and 35 years old in good health and CMV-seropositive. Sequenced input: PBMCs. As DNA, the CDR3 is TGTGCCAGCAGGCAAAGCGGGGGGGCCGACACCGGGGAGCTGTTTTTT. This translates into CASRQSGGADTGELFF.